The T cell receptor beta chain described here comes from a study of blood T cell repertoires in COVID-19 (TCRdb year 2020). A note on the overall study: Collaborator samples came from the United States, Italy and Spain and covered acute and convalescent phases of COVID-19. The material from the prospective study consisted of cDNA or gDNA derived from T cells, B-cell-depleted T cells, or PBMCs. Subjects who had been exposed to COVID-19, were actively infected with it, or had recovered from it provided the deeply sampled blood TCRbeta repertoires that made up the dataset. The repertoires were released in a freely available public database intended as a resource for research on the immune response to SARS-CoV-2. Samples came from the ongoing ImmuneRACE study (first 160 participants) plus 1,254 subjects from 6 global collaborators. Sample metadata almost always included a de-identified subject ID, COVID-19 status, age in years and sex. HLA class I and class II types, where available, came from metadata supplied by the sample provider rather than from assay-based typing. What the research found in general, with its limitations: The quantity of clinical and demographic metadata differed by source and by participant and was supplied without curation.

Another Seattle source contributed samples from volunteer blood donors who had recovered from COVID-19. Whole blood was collected in K2EDTA tubes by collaborating institutions according to the institutions' own protocols. Collaborator samples were shipped for TCRbeta analysis as frozen whole blood, isolated PBMCs, or DNA extracted from either sample type. This clone has only a few counts. Its antigen is unknown. Per-base quality was not reported, and no clone a single base away is much larger than it. The CDR3 holds 13 amino acids from the cysteine to the phenylalanine. The kept DNA is CDR3 alone, 39 bases in frame from the first base. Via the germline V gene, CDR1 is ENHRY and CDR2 SYGVKD. Trimming costs V 6 bases and J 1 base, and their ends lie 9 bases apart. TCRbeta CDR3 regions were amplified from genomic DNA by means of the immunoSEQ Assay, a bias-controlled multiplex PCR. From the authors' description of their analysis: The number of nucleated cells in each sample was estimated from the amplification of reference gene primers within the assay. To quantify the absolute abundance of each unique TCRbeta CDR3 rearrangement, sequence reads were collapsed and filtered. For each sample, productive Simpson clonality was calculated as the square root of Simpson's diversity index over productive rearrangements. In TCRdb, the immuneACCESS table is reduced to in-frame sequences with V and J assigned. These tables do not hold every clone; where another copy was compared, an unresolved V gene accounts for under half, and the others remain unexplained. V and J calls and clone size are copied from that table; D and trimming were computed from the DNA. Present in this sample are 120,000 or so clones, approximately 87% of which were seen just once. The ten biggest clones cover approximately 8% of the sample.

This sequence was found in a man between 65 and 85 years old who had recovered from COVID-19. Sequences were obtained from peripheral blood. The sequence links TRBV10-3 to TRBJ1-2; the D region possibly corresponds to TRBD1 (5 bases align). The CDR3 region: CAIRGQSNYGYTF. Here is the DNA: TGTGCCATCAGGGGGCAGAGTAACTATGGCTACACCTTC.